This record covers a single T cell receptor beta chain. This specimen belongs to a study of blood T cell repertoires in COVID-19. Germline lookup yields CDR1 SGHDT and CDR2 YYEEEE. V was shortened by 2 bases and J by 3 bases, with 15 bases between the two germline ends. The CDR3 length is 15 residues. Data came from immunoSEQ multiplex PCR; TCRdb stores just in-frame clones and leaves some out. The table includes over 120,000 clones, roughly 77% detected once. The source is a woman in her 70s with COVID-19, enrolled during active disease. Sequenced input: peripheral blood. The chain couples TRBV5-6 to TRBJ2-7; weak D call: TRBD2 (6 bases). CDR3 bases: TGTGCCAGCAGCTTTCAGGGACCGCGGGGCTACGAGCAGTACTTC. The encoded protein is CASSFQGPRGYEQYF. Full variable domain (missing parts from reference TRBV5-6 and TRBJ2-7): DAGVTQSPTHLIKTRGQQVTLRCSPKSGHDTVSWYQQALGQGPQFIFQYYEEEERQRGNFPDRFSGHQFPNYSSELNVNALLLGDSALYLCASSFQGPRGYEQYFGPGTRLTVT.